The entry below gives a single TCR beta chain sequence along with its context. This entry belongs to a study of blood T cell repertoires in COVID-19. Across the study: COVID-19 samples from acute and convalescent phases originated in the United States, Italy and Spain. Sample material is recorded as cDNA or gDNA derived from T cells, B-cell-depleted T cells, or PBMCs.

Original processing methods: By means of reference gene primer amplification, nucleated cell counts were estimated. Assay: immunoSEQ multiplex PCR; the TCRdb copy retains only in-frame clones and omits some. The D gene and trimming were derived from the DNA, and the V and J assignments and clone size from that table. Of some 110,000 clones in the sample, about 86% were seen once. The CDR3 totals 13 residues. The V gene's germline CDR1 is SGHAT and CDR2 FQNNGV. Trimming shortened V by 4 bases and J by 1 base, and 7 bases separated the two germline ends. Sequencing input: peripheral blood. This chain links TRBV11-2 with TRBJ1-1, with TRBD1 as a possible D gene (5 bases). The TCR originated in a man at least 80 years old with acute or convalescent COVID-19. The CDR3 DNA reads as TGTGCCAGCAGCTCCGACAGGAACACTGAAGCTTTCTTT. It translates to CASSSDRNTEAFF.